The 18 T cell receptor beta chains given below trace back to one sample, sequenced in a study of human T cells and chemical hapten exposure. TCRdb re-derived calls from the RACE reads in MiXCR, one entry per CDR3 protein. The data contain about 400,000 distinct CDR3 sequences, around 6% of them seen just once; the ten biggest clones take up more than 5.5%. Time point denoted: patch test 2, 6 weeks after DPC sensitization. As for treatment: therapeutic diphenylcyclopropenone sensitization with weekly scalp DPC. The material was whole blood, obtained in connection with sensitization to the hapten diphenylcyclopropenone (DPC). The receptors here all came from a woman aged 18-30 years with alopecia areata. Some clones in this sample may be carry-over from other donors' samples.

This chain links TRBV10-3 with TRBJ2-2; TRBD1 is a possible D gene (5 bases). V lost 6 bases and J lost 4, with 15 bases in between. Germline CDR1 is ENHRY and CDR2 is SYGVKD. CDR3 length: 15 residues. CDR3 DNA: TGTGCCATCAGGGACACGGACCTACGCACCGGGGAGCTGTTTTTT. Encoded protein: CAIRDTDLRTGELFF.

This clonotype was recorded many times. The V call is TRBV6-1, the J call TRBJ1-5; D unresolved. The V gene lost 7 bases and the J gene lost 2 bases, with 12 bases spanning the gap. The CDR3 consists of 14 residues. Germline-derived CDR1 and CDR2 are MNHNS and SASEGT. In DNA, the CDR3 is TGTGCCAGCAACGAACAGATTGGCAATCAGCCCCAGCATTTT. Translated, it gives CASNEQIGNQPQHF.

This clonotype was found many times. The chain is built from TRBV5-5 and TRBJ2-6, with 7 positions matching TRBD2. Germline trimming cut 4 bases from V and 0 bases from J; bases unmatched to any gene: 10. CDR1 and CDR2 (germline): SGHKS, YYEKEE (reference sequence). The CDR3 loop spans 18 amino acids. This CDR3 reads CASSPGTNQYSGANVLTF. DNA for the CDR3: TGTGCCAGCAGCCCTGGGACTAATCAATACTCTGGGGCCAACGTCCTGACTTTC.

In its sample, this clonotype was seen many times. The chain recombines TRBV5-1 with TRBJ1-6; D gene ambiguous. The CDR3 is 14 residues long. CDR1 and CDR2 from the germline V gene are SGHRS and YFSETQ. V was clipped by 2 bases and J by 11 bases, with 14 bases between them. The CDR3 protein is CASSFSGELAPLHF. CDR3 nucleotide sequence: TGCGCCAGCAGCTTCTCCGGGGAACTGGCACCCCTCCACTTT.

This chain links TRBV6-1 with TRBJ2-6; possible D gene TRBD1, 7 bases. Germline V gives CDR1 MNHNS, CDR2 SASEGT. This CDR3 is 20 amino acids long. The germline V and J ends were trimmed by 6 bases and 4 bases, with 28 bases remaining between them. The CDR3 DNA follows: TGTGCCAGCAGCCGGGACAGCCCCTGGGGGGAGGCGTCAGGGGCCAACGTCCTGACTTTC. This sequence encodes CASSRDSPWGEASGANVLTF.

This clonotype was detected only a few times. The CDR3 nucleotides are TGTGCCAGCAGCTTATATGGTGTGGGGACCTACGAGCAGTACTTC. Its protein is CASSLYGVGTYEQYF. V gene TRBV11-2 combines with J gene TRBJ2-7; D call uncertain. CDR1 is SGHAT and CDR2 is FQNNGV in the germline V gene. This CDR3 has 15 amino acids. The V end lost 2 bases, the J end lost 2 bases, and 13 bases lay between the germline ends.

This clonotype showed up just a few times. The chain combines TRBV5-4 with TRBJ2-7; no clear D. Trimming removed 3 bases at V and 6 bases at J, with 10 bases between. The CDR3 sequence is 12 residues long. From germline, CDR1 is SGHNT and CDR2 YYREEE (reference sequence). The CDR3 region has the DNA TGTGCCAGCAGCTCTAGGGAAAGCGAGCAGTACTTC. Protein product: CASSSRESEQYF.

This clonotype was detected ten times or more. The J gene is TRBJ1-2, the V gene TRBV4-1; no clear D gene. The CDR3 has 16 residues. Germline V gene data show CDR1 as MGHRA and CDR2 as YSYEKL. V gave up 1 base and J gave up 8 bases, with 20 bases separating them. CDR3 residues: CASSQVGVRTFSGYTF. In DNA form, the CDR3 reads TGCGCCAGCAGCCAAGTAGGCGTAAGGACCTTCTCCGGCTACACCTTC.

This chain connects TRBV7-2 to TRBJ1-2, with D possibly TRBD1 on 6 matching bases. CDR1 is SGHTA and CDR2 is FQGNSA in the germline V gene. Trimming pared 4 bases from V and 4 bases from J, leaving 16 bases between. The CDR3 is 15 amino acids. The CDR3: CASSSYLGAGYGYTF. CDR3 DNA sequence: TGTGCCAGCAGCTCCTACCTGGGGGCCGGCTATGGCTACACCTTC.

This clonotype appeared many times. The chain is built from TRBV5-4 and TRBJ1-1; 10 nucleotides line up with TRBD1. This CDR3 is built from 14 residues. Germline CDR1 SGHNT, CDR2 YYREEE (reference sequence). Trimming at V came to 3 bases and at J to 5 bases, leaving 4 bases not matched to a gene. The CDR3: CASSWPGQGTEAFF. Written as DNA, the CDR3 is TGTGCCAGCAGCTGGCCGGGACAGGGGACTGAAGCTTTCTTT.

In its sample, this clonotype was seen a few times. The V and J genes are TRBV25-1 and TRBJ2-3; the D call may be TRBD1 or TRBD2 (5 bases each). This CDR3 region has 14 residues. Germline lookup yields CDR1 MGHDK and CDR2 SYGVNS. V shed 5 bases and J shed 1 base, with 10 bases lying between them. CDR3 sequence reads: CASSTGTGTDTQYF. The DNA of the CDR3 is TGTGCCAGCAGTACCGGGACGGGCACAGATACGCAGTATTTT.

This clonotype appeared many times. The chain combines TRBV3-1 with TRBJ1-6; 7 bases are a match to TRBD1. CDR1 and CDR2 (germline): LGHDT, YNNKEL (reference sequence). CDR3 length equals 16 residues. Trimming removed 5 bases from V and 10 bases from J; junction bases left unmatched: 14. CDR3 residues: CASSVKGAGGHSPLHF. The CDR3 DNA follows: TGTGCCAGCAGCGTAAAGGGGGCGGGCGGTCACTCACCCCTCCACTTT.

The CDR3 loop is CAISRGQSLSGANVLTF. The CDR3 DNA follows: TGTGCCATCAGTAGGGGACAGAGTTTGTCTGGGGCCAACGTCCTGACTTTC. The chain carries TRBV10-3 and TRBJ2-6; 7 nucleotides line up with TRBD1. Germline assignment: CDR1 ENHRY and CDR2 SYGVKD. The trim removed 5 bases at V and 1 base at J, leaving 8 bases unmatched. The CDR3 sequence is 17 residues long.

This clonotype was observed at least ten times. This chain links TRBV12-3 or TRBV12-4 with TRBJ1-5; 7 nucleotides line up with TRBD1. Trimming took 5 bases from V and 3 from J; bases not matched to a gene: 7. This CDR3 is 15 amino acids long. Here the CDR3 reads CASSPGTELNQPQHF. CDR3 DNA sequence: TGTGCCAGCAGTCCCGGGACAGAACTCAATCAGCCCCAGCATTTT.

This clonotype was seen ten or more times. The chain uses TRBV7-2 and TRBJ1-4; D not certain. Germline lookup yields CDR1 SGHTA and CDR2 FQGNSA. The CDR3 covers 13 residues. Trimming cost V 1 base and J 6 bases, with 6 bases left between them. The CDR3 spells CASSLVPDEKLFF. DNA of the CDR3: TGTGCCAGCAGCTTAGTTCCGGATGAAAAACTGTTTTTT.

In this sample, this clonotype turned up many times. This sequence joins TRBV12-3 or TRBV12-4 and TRBJ1-2; no clear D gene. This CDR3 contains 16 residues. The V gene lost 1 base and the J gene lost 1 base, with 13 bases spanning the gap. Written as DNA, the CDR3 is TGTGCCAGCAGTTTAGGGGGTGGGGATCTTAACTATGGCTACACCTTC. It specifies CASSLGGGDLNYGYTF.

This clonotype has just a few counts. This chain joins TRBV20-1 and TRBJ1-5; D gene unclear. Germline V gives CDR1 DFQATT, CDR2 SNEGSKA (reference sequence). Trimming took 6 bases from V and 3 from J, leaving 12 bases between them. This CDR3 spans 13 amino acids. CDR3 DNA sequence: TGCAGTGCGGGCCTGGGGATCAATCAGCCCCAGCATTTT. The encoded protein is CSAGLGINQPQHF.

The CDR3 nucleotides are TGTGCCAGCAAGAGAACCGAGACCGGGACTAGAGGCGAGCAGTACTTC. This codes for CASKRTETGTRGEQYF. The chain uses TRBV2 and TRBJ2-7; 8 bases are shared with TRBD2. Germline V lookup: CDR1 SNHLY, CDR2 FYNNEI. Trimming took 7 bases from V and 6 from J; bases not matched to a gene: 17. The CDR3 length is 16 residues.